This T cell receptor beta chain was observed in a study of cytomegalovirus exposure and HLA in healthy donors. Healthy bone marrow donors made up the donors. With respect to this clone: No antigen is known for it.

The germline V gene encodes CDR1 SGHNT and CDR2 YYREEE (reference sequence). The CDR3 has 14 amino acids. Trimming removed 4 bases from V and 4 bases from J, with 15 bases in between. Researchers ran the PCR with 60 Vbeta and 13 Jbeta primers. Clones were sequenced by immunoSEQ multiplex PCR, and TCRdb holds only the in-frame ones, with some missing. The sample's table shows approximately 100,000 clones. The study, taken as a whole, reports: Later genetic work tied a missense DCLRE1C variant to beta-chain V and J trimming.

The V and J genes are TRBV5-4 and TRBJ2-7; a possible D gene is TRBD2 (6 bases). The TCR comes from a man in his forties in good health and CMV-seronegative. The specimen was PBMCs. Here the CDR3 reads CASSPAGVGYEQYF. CDR3 DNA sequence: TGTGCCAGCAGCCCAGCGGGCGTCGGTTACGAGCAGTACTTC.